Reported below is one T cell receptor (beta chain). Its antigen is still unknown. It has no much larger one-base neighbor in the sample; base qualities were not kept. After removal of 4 bases from V and 4 bases from J, the junction retains 6 bases not matched to a gene. The germline V gene specifies KGHSH as CDR1 and LQKENI as CDR2. The CDR3 spans 15 residues, from the cysteine through the phenylalanine. Only the CDR3 part of the read is kept: 45 bases, read in frame from the first base. The data derive from a study of PD-1 blockade in classical Hodgkin lymphoma (dated by TCRdb to 2019 to 2021). Concerning the study at large: Nivolumab dosing was 3 mg/kg intravenously every 2 weeks, continuing until either disease progression or unacceptable toxicity. To define a peripheral blood immune signature of response to PD-1 blockade in classical Hodgkin lymphoma, the study combined TCR beta sequencing with CyTOF. The investigation overall reported the following: Trial patients achieving complete response had baseline diversity similar to newly diagnosed patients, whereas partial responders and progressors had significantly lower diversity. Diversity was lower in patients who began nivolumab less than 1 year after ASCT, so these patients were left out of later analyses to avoid confounding by immune reconstitution. A significant rise by C4D1 was seen in CD4+ but not CD8+ TCR diversity (p=0.0027 vs p=0.16), with the rise being most apparent in complete responders (p=0.02). Baseline TCR diversity was reported to be lower in newly diagnosed patients than in healthy donors, and even lower in relapsed/refractory patients. Only a single clinical trial cohort was studied, and what caused the repertoire differences, possibly disease activity or prior therapy, remained undefined.

The Qiagen DNeasy kit was used to extract genomic DNA both from unsorted PBMCs and from the negatively selected CD4+ and CD8+ fractions. Amplification of TCR beta CDR3 regions was done by immunoSEQ multiplex PCR with primers that anneal to V and J segments. A synthetic immune receptor repertoire was used to minimize amplification bias, and any remaining bias was removed computationally after sequencing. In the original analysis: Custom Python scripts were used to quantify repertoire diversity as the Shannon entropy index. The unsorted, CD4+ and CD8+ repertoires were each analyzed separately, with the exception of combined analyses, where CD4+ and CD8+ sequences were merged in silico. A clone was considered expanded if an increase in frequency of at least 2-fold after treatment relative to C1D1 was found, and a pseudocount of 0.5 was applied to clones undetected at baseline. Singleton clones were defined as clones with 0 or 1 copy at C1D1, and non-singleton clones were defined as clones with 2 or more copies. Clones expanded in unsorted samples were annotated as CD4+, CD8+ or unknown by matching protein sequences in sorted samples from the same patient. Wilcoxon tests on paired samples were used to test changes in diversity from C1D1 to C4D1. TCRdb carries this immuneACCESS record with in-frame sequences only. Its versions omit some clonotypes, under half of them owing to an unresolved V gene in the studies checked, with the rest unexplained. V, J and clone size reflect that table, while D and trimming were determined from the DNA. Present in this sample are some 52,000 clones, roughly 86% of which were seen just once. Roughly 7.1% of the sample lies in the top ten.

The sample's time point label is to be understood as: cycle 4 day 1 (C4D1), after six to seven weeks of nivolumab. Relapse after autologous stem cell transplantation had occurred in all trial patients, and cohorts A, B and C were distinguished by prior brentuximab vedotin exposure. The trial cohort was composed of under 70 patients with relapsed/refractory classical Hodgkin lymphoma, for whom complete response, partial response or progressive disease was recorded as best overall response. In the multi-cohort phase II CheckMate 205 trial, trial patients received single-agent nivolumab. An independent review committee assessed best overall response by applying the 2007 International Working Group response criteria. Trial PBMCs were collected immediately before nivolumab initiation (C1D1) and during therapy at cycle 2 day 1 and cycle 4 day 1. Peripheral blood was collected in 8 mL Vacutainer Cell Preparation Tubes, from which PBMCs were isolated by centrifugation and then cryopreserved.

This sequence was found in a human donor with classical Hodgkin lymphoma. Sequences were derived from peripheral blood mononuclear cells (PBMCs), sampled before the fourth cycle of nivolumab. In this chain, TRBV18 is recombined with TRBJ2-7, and TRBD1 matches 11 of the central bases. Read as DNA, the sequence is TGTGCCAGCTCACTCGTCGGGACAGGGGGGTACGAGCAGTACTTC. This translates into CASSLVGTGGYEQYF.